Presented here are 19 T cell receptor beta chains from one specimen sequenced in a study of blood T cell repertoires in COVID-19. The assay was immunoSEQ multiplex PCR, and TCRdb's table has in-frame clones only and misses some. The profile shows about 370,000 clones, 85% to 90% of them singletons. Sequencing was carried out using PBMCs or T cells enriched from blood (not recorded which). Source of these receptors: a man younger than 30 who had recovered from COVID-19.

This chain joins TRBV3-1 (or the pseudogene TRBV3-2) and TRBJ2-3; D gene ambiguous. CDR1 and CDR2 from the germline V gene are LGHDT and YNNKEL (reference sequence). CDR3 size: 13 residues. V dropped 1 base and J dropped 5 bases, with 7 bases sitting between them. The CDR3 DNA sequence: TGTGCCAGCAGCCAAGCTCCCCTAGATACGCAGTATTTT. Translation gives CASSQAPLDTQYF.

The genes are TRBV19 and TRBJ1-1; perhaps TRBD1 as D (6 bases). The CDR3 covers 13 residues. The V end was cut by 9 bases, the J end by 3 bases, with 14 bases between. Germline assignment: CDR1 LNHDA and CDR2 SQIVND (reference sequence). The CDR3 bases are TGTGCCAGCGCCCCAGGGGCCGACACTGAAGCTTTCTTT. The encoded protein is CASAPGADTEAFF. Complete variable domain (other parts from reference TRBV19 and TRBJ1-1): DGGITQSPKYLFRKEGQNVTLSCEQNLNHDAMYWYRQDPGQGLRLIYYSQIVNDFQKGDIAEGYSVSREKKESFPLTVTSAQKNPTAFYLCASAPGADTEAFFGQGTRLTVV.

The chain employs TRBV5-8 and TRBJ1-1; D not certain. CDR1 and CDR2 from the germline V gene are SGHTS and YDEGEE. The CDR3 is made up of 16 amino acids. The V and J ends lost 4 bases and 5 bases respectively, with 21 bases between them. The CDR3: CASSPLFGRERTEAFF. CDR3 coding DNA: TGTGCCAGCAGCCCCCTTTTTGGTCGGGAGAGGACTGAAGCTTTCTTT.

This chain links TRBV28 with TRBJ2-2; D may be TRBD2 (5 bases). The length of the CDR3 is 15 residues. V was clipped by 2 bases and J by 4 bases, with 11 bases between them. CDR1 is MDHEN and CDR2 is SYDVKM in the germline V gene. The CDR3 DNA reads as TGTGCCAGCAGTTTAAACCCGGAGGTCACCGGGGAGCTGTTTTTT. It codes for CASSLNPEVTGELFF.

The chain employs TRBV6-5 and TRBJ1-1, with D perhaps TRBD1 (6 bases). Trimming took off 1 base at V and 1 base at J, with 10 bases between the two ends. From germline, CDR1 is MNHEY and CDR2 SVGAGI. CDR3 length equals 15 residues. CDR3 DNA: TGTGCCAGCAGTTACTACCTGGGGGCGAACACTGAAGCTTTCTTT. Protein: CASSYYLGANTEAFF.

The chain joins TRBV5-1 to TRBJ2-2, with D perhaps TRBD2 (5 bases). Germline lookup yields CDR1 SGHRS and CDR2 YFSETQ. This CDR3 is built from 13 residues. V lost 5 bases and J 3 bases, leaving 8 bases between the germline ends. This CDR3 is CASRLLDTGELFF. In DNA, the CDR3 is TGCGCCAGCAGGCTACTAGACACCGGGGAGCTGTTTTTT.

This clone was detected only a few times. V and J are TRBV6-4 and TRBJ1-1, with TRBD1 identical over 8 bases. This CDR3 is 14 amino acids long. J gave up 4 bases and V 4 bases, and 5 bases lay outside the gene matches. Germline-derived CDR1 and CDR2 are MRHNA and SNTAGT. DNA for the CDR3: TGTGCCAGCAGTGCTCAGGGGGCGAGCACTGAAGCTTTCTTT. Translation: CASSAQGASTEAFF.

This chain links TRBV21-1 with TRBJ2-7; the tabulated D call, TRBD1, remains unverified against the DNA. TRBV21-1 is annotated as a pseudogene. The CDR3 is 18 amino acids. The CDR3 loop is CASSRPPWDSGSSYEQYF. As DNA, the CDR3 is TGTGCCAGCAGCCGCCCCCCCTGGGACAGTGGGAGCTCCTACGAGCAGTACTTC.

The chain is built from TRBV12-3 or TRBV12-4 and TRBJ1-6; maybe TRBD1 (6 bases). The CDR3 covers 13 residues. The V and J ends lost 7 bases and 9 bases respectively, with 13 bases between them. CDR3 region: CASTYRDGSPLHF. CDR3 in DNA: TGTGCCAGCACGTACAGGGACGGTTCACCCCTCCACTTT.

V gene TRBV5-4 combines with J gene TRBJ1-3; the match to TRBD1 covers 7 bases. V was clipped by 0 bases and J by 0 bases; unmatched bases: 3. Per the germline V gene, CDR1 is SGHNT and CDR2 is YYREEE (reference sequence). There are 16 residues in the CDR3. Here the CDR3 reads CASSLEGQHSGNTIYF. DNA for the CDR3: TGTGCCAGCAGCTTGGAGGGACAGCACTCTGGAAACACCATATATTTT.

The rearrangement uses TRBV15 and TRBJ2-5; 11 bases match TRBD2. J lost 4 bases, V lost 0 bases, and 1 base had no gene match. This CDR3 region has 15 residues. CDR1 and CDR2 (germline): LNHNV, YYDKDF (reference sequence). CDR3 sequence: CATSRDSGGGETQYF. In DNA form, the CDR3 reads TGTGCCACCAGCAGAGATAGCGGGGGGGGAGAGACCCAGTACTTC.

The chain links TRBV7-9 to TRBJ1-1; weak D call: TRBD1 (5 bases). Germline V gene data show CDR1 as SEHNR and CDR2 as FQNEAQ (reference sequence). Trimming stripped 5 bases from V and 3 bases from J, with 13 bases between. CDR3 length equals 14 residues. The CDR3 nucleotides are TGTGCCAGCAGCCCAAGGGCGGGGGACACTGAAGCTTTCTTT. This encodes CASSPRAGDTEAFF.

V gene TRBV3-1 (or the pseudogene TRBV3-2) combines with J gene TRBJ1-6; D gene ambiguous. V was trimmed by 6 bases and J by 10 bases, leaving 13 bases between them. In germline, CDR1 is LGHDT, CDR2 YNNKEL (reference sequence). The CDR3 consists of 13 residues. CDR3 bases: TGTGCCAGCAGGCAGGTTTCCGGCTCACCCCTCCACTTT. Its translation: CASRQVSGSPLHF.

The chain recombines TRBV7-9 with TRBJ2-7; D perhaps matches TRBD2 (5 bases). With 5 bases removed from V and 0 bases from J, the gap between germline ends came to 14 bases. Germline V gene lookup returns CDR1 SEHNR and CDR2 FQNEAQ (reference sequence). The CDR3 runs 15 residues. The CDR3 DNA is TGTGCCAGCAGCCCAGGACTTCGGAGCTCCTACGAGCAGTACTTC. Translated, it gives CASSPGLRSSYEQYF.

The rearrangement joins TRBV19 to TRBJ2-2; the D gene is possibly TRBD1 (5 bases). V was cut by 11 bases and J by 4 bases, with 14 bases left in between. Germline V gives CDR1 LNHDA, CDR2 SQIVND (reference sequence). CDR3 size: 13 residues. CDR3 sequence reads: CAGRVPSTGELFF. In DNA form, the CDR3 reads TGTGCCGGCAGGGTTCCCAGCACCGGGGAGCTGTTTTTT.

The V call is TRBV7-2, the J call TRBJ1-6, with 7 positions matching TRBD1. This CDR3 region has 15 residues. Per germline, CDR1 SGHTA and CDR2 FQGNSA. V lost 5 bases, J lost 7 bases, and 8 bases stayed unmatched. CDR3 DNA sequence: TGTGCCAGCAGCCCCCTGGCAGGGGGAAATTCACCCCTCCACTTT. Translating it yields CASSPLAGGNSPLHF.

This chain links TRBV4-1 with TRBJ2-3; TRBD2 agrees at 9 bases. The CDR3 loop spans 19 amino acids. The V segment lost 2 bases and the J segment 2 bases; nucleotides outside the gene matches: 14. Germline CDR1 reads MGHRA; CDR2 reads YSYEKL. The CDR3 DNA is TGCGCCAGCAGCCAACTGGGACTAGCTCAGGGTTCCCCCACAGATACGCAGTATTTT. Protein sequence: CASSQLGLAQGSPTDTQYF.

The chain carries TRBV5-1 and TRBJ2-7; 9 nucleotides match TRBD1. CDR1 is SGHRS and CDR2 is YFSETQ in the germline V gene. CDR3 length: 14 amino acids. Germline trimming cut 5 bases from V and 3 bases from J; bases unmatched to any gene: 6. Written as DNA, the CDR3 is TGCGCCAGCAGTCGGCCGGGACAGGGCTACGAGCAGTACTTC. Its protein is CASSRPGQGYEQYF.

The V call is TRBV9, the J call TRBJ2-7; a weak D match, TRBD2 (6 bases). V dropped 0 bases and J dropped 2 bases, with 12 bases sitting between them. This CDR3 is 15 amino acids long. Germline lookup yields CDR1 SGDLS and CDR2 YYNGEE. The DNA for the CDR3 is TGTGCCAGCAGCGTAGTTTGTGGGAGGCCCTACGAGCAGTACTTC. Translation: CASSVVCGRPYEQYF.